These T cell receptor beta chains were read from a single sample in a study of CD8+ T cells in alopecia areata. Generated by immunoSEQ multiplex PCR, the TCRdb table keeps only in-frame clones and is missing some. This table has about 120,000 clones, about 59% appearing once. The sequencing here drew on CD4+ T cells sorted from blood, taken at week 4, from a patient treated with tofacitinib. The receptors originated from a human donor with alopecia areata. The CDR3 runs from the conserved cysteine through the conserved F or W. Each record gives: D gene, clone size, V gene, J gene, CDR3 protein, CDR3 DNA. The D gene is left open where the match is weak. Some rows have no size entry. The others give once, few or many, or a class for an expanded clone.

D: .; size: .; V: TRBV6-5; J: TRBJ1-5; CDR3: CASSRTENQPQHF; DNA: TGTGCCAGCAGCAGGACTGAGAATCAGCCCCAGCATTTT
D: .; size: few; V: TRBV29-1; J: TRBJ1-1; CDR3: CSVGAGIRTEAFF; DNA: TGCAGCGTTGGGGCAGGGATAAGGACTGAAGCTTTCTTT
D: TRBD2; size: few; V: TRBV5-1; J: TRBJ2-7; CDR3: CASSSTSGVSYEQYF; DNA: TGCGCCAGCAGCTCGACTAGCGGGGTTTCCTACGAGCAGTACTTC
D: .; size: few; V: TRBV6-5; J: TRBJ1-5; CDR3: CASRVGVTSNQPQHF; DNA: TGTGCCAGCAGGGTAGGGGTGACTAGCAATCAGCCCCAGCATTTT
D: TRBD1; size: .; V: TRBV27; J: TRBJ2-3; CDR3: CASSLDRGDTQYF; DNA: TGTGCCAGCAGTTTAGACAGGGGGGATACGCAGTATTTT
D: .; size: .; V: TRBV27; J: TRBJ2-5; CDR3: CASSLTADQETQYF; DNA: TGTGCCAGCAGTTTAACAGCAGACCAAGAGACCCAGTACTTC
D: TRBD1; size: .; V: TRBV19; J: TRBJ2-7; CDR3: CASGTALRGEQYF; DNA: TGTGCCAGTGGGACAGCCCTCAGGGGTGAGCAGTACTTC
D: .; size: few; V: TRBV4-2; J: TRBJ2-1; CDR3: CASSSTFSGSMGSEQFF; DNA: TGTGCCAGCAGCAGCACCTTTAGCGGTAGTATGGGGAGTGAGCAGTTCTTC
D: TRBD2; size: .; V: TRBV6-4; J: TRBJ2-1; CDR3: CASSEASGEPYNEQFF; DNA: TGTGCCAGCAGTGAGGCTAGCGGGGAACCCTACAATGAGCAGTTCTTC
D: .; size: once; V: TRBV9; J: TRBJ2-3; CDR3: CASSVEPTDTQYF; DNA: TGTGCCAGCAGCGTAGAACCGACAGATACGCAGTATTTT
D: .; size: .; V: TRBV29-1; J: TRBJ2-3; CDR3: CSVTTDTQYF; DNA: TGCAGCGTCACCACAGATACGCAGTATTTT
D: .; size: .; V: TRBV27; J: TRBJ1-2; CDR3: CASSAEGDYGYTF; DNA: TGTGCCAGCAGTGCAGAGGGGGACTATGGCTACACCTTC
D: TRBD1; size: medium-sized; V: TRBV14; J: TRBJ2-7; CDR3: CASSKTGGGSYEQYF; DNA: TGTGCCAGCAGTAAGACAGGGGGCGGAAGTTACGAGCAGTACTTC
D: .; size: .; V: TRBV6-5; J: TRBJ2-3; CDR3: CASSYSGGRTDTQYF; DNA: TGTGCCAGCAGTTACTCCGGAGGTCGAACAGATACGCAGTATTTT
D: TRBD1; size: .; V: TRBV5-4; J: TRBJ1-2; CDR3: CASGGSGTANYGYTF; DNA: TGTGCCAGCGGTGGTTCCGGGACAGCTAACTATGGCTACACCTTC
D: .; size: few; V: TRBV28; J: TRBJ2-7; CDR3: CASSLAMSEQYF; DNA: TGTGCCAGCAGTTTAGCTATGAGCGAGCAGTACTTC
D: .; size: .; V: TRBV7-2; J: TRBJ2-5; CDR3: CASRAGTTQETQYF; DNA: TGTGCCAGCAGAGCCGGGACGACTCAAGAGACCCAGTACTTC
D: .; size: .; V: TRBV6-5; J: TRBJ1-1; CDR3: CASSREGFAFF; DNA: TGTGCCAGCAGCCGGGAGGGGTTTGCTTTCTTT
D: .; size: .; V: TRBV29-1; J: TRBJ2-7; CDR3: CSVAISYEQYF; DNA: TGCAGCGTTGCCATATCCTACGAGCAGTACTTC
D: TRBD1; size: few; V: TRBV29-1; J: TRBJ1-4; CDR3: CSVLTGTANEKLFF; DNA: TGCAGCGTCTTGACCGGGACAGCGAATGAAAAACTGTTTTTT
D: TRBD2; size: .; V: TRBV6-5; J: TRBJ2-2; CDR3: CASTPSGRSTGELFF; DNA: TGTGCCAGCACCCCTAGCGGGAGGAGCACCGGGGAGCTGTTTTTT
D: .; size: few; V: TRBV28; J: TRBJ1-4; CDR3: CASSSPGIGDEKLFF; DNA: TGTGCCAGCAGTTCTCCCGGGATAGGGGATGAAAAACTGTTTTTT
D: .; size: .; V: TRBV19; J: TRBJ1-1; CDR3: CASSIGENTEAFF; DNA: TGTGCCAGTAGTATAGGGGAGAACACTGAAGCTTTCTTT
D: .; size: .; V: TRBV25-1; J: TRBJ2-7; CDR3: CASSGRSGSYEQYF; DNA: TGTGCCAGCAGTGGACGTTCAGGGTCCTACGAGCAGTACTTC
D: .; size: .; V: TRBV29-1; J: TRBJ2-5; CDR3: CSVVFWTEQETQYF; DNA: TGCAGCGTTGTTTTTTGGACAGAACAAGAGACCCAGTACTTC
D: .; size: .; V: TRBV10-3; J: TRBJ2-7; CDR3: CAISDNRDEQYF; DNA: TGTGCCATCAGTGACAATAGGGACGAGCAGTACTTC
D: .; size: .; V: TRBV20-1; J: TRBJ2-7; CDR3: CSAGGQIWEYF; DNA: TGCAGTGCTGGGGGGCAGATATGGGAGTACTTC
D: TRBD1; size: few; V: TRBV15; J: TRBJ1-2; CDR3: CATSREDPRQGSYGYTF; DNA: TGTGCCACCAGCAGAGAAGATCCGAGACAGGGTAGCTATGGCTACACCTTC
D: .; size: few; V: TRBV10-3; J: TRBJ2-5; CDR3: CAISEKETQYF; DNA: TGTGCCATCAGTGAGAAAGAGACCCAGTACTTC
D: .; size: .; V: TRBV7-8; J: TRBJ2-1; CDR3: CASSLDDSYNEQFF; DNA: TGTGCCAGCAGCTTAGACGACAGTTACAATGAGCAGTTCTTC
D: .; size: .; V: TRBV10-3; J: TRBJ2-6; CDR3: CAISESDLANVLTF; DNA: TGTGCCATCAGTGAGTCGGATCTGGCCAACGTCCTGACTTTC
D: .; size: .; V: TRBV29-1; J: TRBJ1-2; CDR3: CSVEDLPRGGYGYTF; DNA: TGCAGCGTTGAGGATCTTCCCCGAGGTGGCTATGGCTACACCTTC
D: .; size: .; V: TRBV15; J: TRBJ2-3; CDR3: CATSRDQSHWPGNTQYF; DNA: TGTGCCACCAGCAGAGATCAGTCGCATTGGCCCGGGAATACGCAGTATTTT
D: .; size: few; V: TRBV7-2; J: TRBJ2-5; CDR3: CASSAIRETQYF; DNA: TGTGCCAGCAGCGCCATACGAGAGACCCAGTACTTC
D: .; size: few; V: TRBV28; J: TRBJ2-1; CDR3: CASSFAEGRRVKRNEQFF; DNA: TGTGCCAGCAGTTTCGCGGAGGGAAGGCGGGTTAAACGGAATGAGCAGTTCTTC
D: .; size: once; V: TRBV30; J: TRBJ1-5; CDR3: CAWSGQGNQPQHF; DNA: TGTGCCTGGAGCGGCCAGGGCAATCAGCCCCAGCATTTT
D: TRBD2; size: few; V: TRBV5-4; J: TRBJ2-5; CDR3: CASSPMTSGGQETQYF; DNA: TGTGCCAGCAGCCCCATGACTAGCGGGGGCCAAGAGACCCAGTACTTC
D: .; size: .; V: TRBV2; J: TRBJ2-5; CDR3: CASSQASETQYF; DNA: TGTGCCAGCAGCCAAGCGTCCGAGACCCAGTACTTC
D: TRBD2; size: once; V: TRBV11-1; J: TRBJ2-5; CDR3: CASSRRLAGETQYF; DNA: TGTGCCAGCAGCCGCAGACTAGCAGGGGAGACCCAGTACTTC
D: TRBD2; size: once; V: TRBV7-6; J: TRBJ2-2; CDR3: CASSWGLAGGTGELFF; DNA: TGTGCCAGCAGCTGGGGACTAGCGGGGGGCACCGGGGAGCTGTTTTTT
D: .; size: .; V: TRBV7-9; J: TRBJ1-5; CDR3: CASSLQDQPQHF; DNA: TGTGCCAGCAGTCTCCAGGATCAGCCCCAGCATTTT
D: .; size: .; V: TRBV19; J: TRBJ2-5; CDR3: CASSRDTQETQYF; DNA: TGTGCCAGTAGTAGAGACACCCAAGAGACCCAGTACTTC